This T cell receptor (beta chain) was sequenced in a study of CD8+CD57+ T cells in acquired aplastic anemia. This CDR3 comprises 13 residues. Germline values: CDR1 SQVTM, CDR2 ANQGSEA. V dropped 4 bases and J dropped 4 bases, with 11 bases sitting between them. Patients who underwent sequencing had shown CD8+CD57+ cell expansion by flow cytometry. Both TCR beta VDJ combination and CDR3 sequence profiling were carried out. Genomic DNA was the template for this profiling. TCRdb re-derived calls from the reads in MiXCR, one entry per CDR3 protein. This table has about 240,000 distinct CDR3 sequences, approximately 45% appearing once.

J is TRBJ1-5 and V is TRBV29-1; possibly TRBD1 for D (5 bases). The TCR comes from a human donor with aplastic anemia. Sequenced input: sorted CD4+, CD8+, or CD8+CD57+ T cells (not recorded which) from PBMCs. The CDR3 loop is CSVAEGVNQPQHF. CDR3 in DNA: TGCAGCGTTGCGGAAGGGGTTAATCAGCCCCAGCATTTT.